Below are 8 T cell receptor beta chains sequenced from a single sample in a study of shared clonotypes between healthy human individuals. Libraries were prepared by immunoSEQ multiplex PCR; TCRdb keeps only in-frame clonotypes and omits some of them. The repertoire holds some 600,000 clones, with 95% to 97% as singletons. Naive CD8 populations comprised CD45RO-negative cells positively selected for CCR7, excluding terminally differentiated effector memory CD45RA+ cells. The sequenced material came from naive CD8+ T cells sorted from blood. All receptors derive from a woman aged 25 to 39 in good health.

CDR3 sequence (DNA): TGTGCCAGCACCCAGTGGGCAGGATACAATGAGCAGTTCTTC. It is translated as CASTQWAGYNEQFF. This chain joins TRBV27 and TRBJ2-1; D unresolved. Trimming took off 7 bases at V and 4 bases at J, with 14 bases between the two ends. The CDR3 consists of 14 residues. Germline CDR1 and CDR2: MNHEY and SMNVEV (reference sequence).

The rearrangement links TRBV11-2 to TRBJ2-3; no clear D. The length of the CDR3 is 13 residues. V gave up 0 bases and J gave up 4 bases, with 5 bases separating them. In germline, CDR1 is SGHAT, CDR2 FQNNGV. The CDR3 coding sequence is TGTGCCAGCAGCTTAGATCCAGCAGATACGCAGTATTTT. Its translation is CASSLDPADTQYF.

This chain uses TRBV27 with TRBJ2-5; D gene unclear. The CDR3 is made up of 15 amino acids. Germline lookup yields CDR1 MNHEY and CDR2 SMNVEV (reference sequence). Trimming took 2 bases from V and 2 from J, leaving 12 bases between them. CDR3 coding DNA: TGTGCCAGCAGTTTAATGGCGATGCAGCAAGAGACCCAGTACTTC. It yields the protein CASSLMAMQQETQYF.

The CDR3: CASSSLYGGSSSYNEQFF. CDR3 in DNA: TGTGCCAGCAGTTCCCTGTATGGGGGGTCGAGCTCCTACAATGAGCAGTTCTTC. This chain joins TRBV28 and TRBJ2-1; D possibly corresponds to TRBD2 (6 bases). Trimming took off 4 bases at V and 0 bases at J, with 19 bases between the two ends. Germline-derived CDR1 and CDR2 are MDHEN and SYDVKM. CDR3 length equals 18 residues.

Remarks on this clone: This specimen includes other DNA sequences encoding the same CDR3. The rearrangement uses TRBV27 and TRBJ2-1, with TRBD2 matching 9 bases. V shed 4 bases and J 2 bases; nucleotides not matched to a gene: 3. The CDR3 is made up of 15 amino acids. Germline CDR1 and CDR2: MNHEY and SMNVEV (reference sequence). The CDR3 DNA reads as TGTGCCAGCAGTTCCCGGACTAGCGCCTACAATGAGCAGTTCTTC. Amino acid sequence: CASSSRTSAYNEQFF.

This clone appeared once. CDR3: CATEKEGQETQYF. The CDR3 nucleotides read TGTGCCACCGAAAAGGAGGGCCAAGAGACCCAGTACTTC. The chain combines TRBV10-3 with TRBJ2-5; D perhaps matches TRBD2 (6 bases). Trimming took off 10 bases at V and 1 base at J, with 13 bases between the two ends. Germline V gives CDR1 ENHRY, CDR2 SYGVKD. CDR3 length equals 13 residues.

V and J are TRBV28 and TRBJ2-1; 8 bases agree with TRBD2. Germline-derived CDR1 and CDR2 are MDHEN and SYDVKM. The CDR3 extends over 17 amino acids. Trimming removed 3 bases from V and 0 bases from J; junction bases left unmatched: 7. CDR3 DNA sequence: TGTGCCAGCAGTTTCCAACTAGCGGCCAGCTCCTACAATGAGCAGTTCTTC. Its translation: CASSFQLAASSYNEQFF.

The J gene is TRBJ1-3, the V gene TRBV4-1, with a tentative D call TRBD1 (6 bases). The CDR3 has 17 residues. The germline CDR1 and CDR2 sequences are MGHRA and YSYEKL. Trimming took 3 bases from V and 2 from J, leaving 17 bases between them. CDR3 in DNA: TGCGCCAGCAGCCATTTGGCCGACAGGTTGACTGGAAACACCATATATTTT. It codes for CASSHLADRLTGNTIYF.